This T cell receptor (beta chain) was observed in a study of T cells in localized non-small cell lung cancer. Germline V gene data show CDR1 as MNHNY and CDR2 as SVGAGI (reference sequence). V lost 8 bases and J lost 2, with 15 bases in between. This CDR3 is built from 15 residues. Only in-frame clones appear in the TCRdb table, and some are missing; sequencing was by immunoSEQ multiplex PCR. The profile covers over 30,000 clones, with around nine tenths appearing a single time and roughly 2.6% taken by the ten largest. Study-wide results and caveats: Uninvolved adjacent lung showed peak T cell clonality, exceeding tumor.

Concerning this clone itself: Its specificity is not known.

The sequence was obtained from a woman between 35 and 75 years old with stage I lung adenocarcinoma. This chain links TRBV6-6 with TRBJ2-2, with D perhaps TRBD1 or TRBD2 (5 bases each). The specimen was peripheral blood, collected before any cancer treatment. CDR3 residues: CASRGPGLNTGELFF. The CDR3 nucleotides read TGTGCCAGCCGTGGCCCGGGGCTAAACACCGGGGAGCTGTTTTTT.